Listed below are T cell receptor beta chains from one sample, sequenced in a study of T cell repertoires in cytomegalovirus infection. MiXCR, run by TCRdb on the reads, gives a single entry per CDR3 protein. Counted here are about 400,000 distinct CDR3 sequences, less than 20% occurring once; the ten biggest clones make up under 9%. Sequencing used PBMCs. The receptor set was obtained from a human donor in good health (CMV status not recorded). Some clones in this sample may be carry-over from other donors' samples. Both conserved end residues are part of each CDR3. The D gene is left open where the match is weak. Only some rows state a clone size, as once, few, many or a class for expanded clones.

clone size,J gene,V gene,D gene,CDR3 DNA,CDR3 protein
few,TRBJ2-3,TRBV4-1,.,TGCGCCAGCGAGGATAGCACAGATACGCAGTATTTT,CASEDSTDTQYF
many,TRBJ1-5,TRBV28,.,TGTGCCAGCAAAGACCGGGCGGATAGCAATCAGCCCCAGCATTTT,CASKDRADSNQPQHF
few,TRBJ2-1,TRBV10-3,TRBD2,TGTGCCACCTCGGGGGGCGGGAGGAATGAGCAGTTCTTC,CATSGGGRNEQFF
many,TRBJ1-2,TRBV7-2,TRBD1,TGTGCCAGCAGCTACAGGGGAATCTATGGCTACACCTTC,CASSYRGIYGYTF
.,TRBJ2-5,TRBV29-1,.,TGCAGCGTCGAACAGGCCGGGGGGACCCAGTACTTC,CSVEQAGGTQYF
many,TRBJ2-5,TRBV29-1,.,TGCAGCGTTGCCCTAAGCTTCGAAGAGACCCAGTACTTC,CSVALSFEETQYF
many,TRBJ2-4,TRBV2,.,TGTGCCAGCTGCAGGGTTGCCAAAAACATTCAGTACTTC,CASCRVAKNIQYF
.,TRBJ1-4,TRBV6-1,TRBD1,TGTGCCAGCGGACCGGACAGGGTGGGCGAAAAACTGTTTTTT,CASGPDRVGEKLFF
few,TRBJ2-5,TRBV7-8,.,TGTGCCAGCAGCTTAGGGGAACAAGAGACCCAGTACTTC,CASSLGEQETQYF
.,TRBJ2-2,TRBV29-1,.,TGCAGCGCCAAAGGTATCCCGAACACCGGGGAGCTGTTTTTT,CSAKGIPNTGELFF
many,TRBJ1-1,TRBV7-2,.,TGTGCCAGCAGCCCTTTCACTGAAGCTTTCTTT,CASSPFTEAFF
.,TRBJ2-2,TRBV7-2,TRBD1,TGTGCCAGCAGCTTAAGGGGGGACAGGGGCACCGGGGAGCTGTTTTTT,CASSLRGDRGTGELFF
few,TRBJ1-1,TRBV4-1,.,TGCGCCAGCAGCCAAGATGGCCCGGCAGGGATGATTGAAGCTTTCTTT,CASSQDGPAGMIEAFF
.,TRBJ1-2,TRBV29-1,.,TGCAGCGTTGAATGGGCAAACTATGGCTACACCTTC,CSVEWANYGYTF
few,TRBJ1-4,TRBV19,TRBD1,TGTGCCAGTAGTAGTTCCGGGACAGTCGAAAAACTGTTTTTT,CASSSSGTVEKLFF
.,TRBJ1-2,TRBV2,.,TGTGCCAGCACTCTGGACTCAACCACCTATGGCTACACCTTC,CASTLDSTTYGYTF
.,TRBJ1-2,TRBV7-9,TRBD1,TGTGCCAGCAGCCGCCCAGGGACAGACTATGGCTACACCTTC,CASSRPGTDYGYTF
many,TRBJ1-6,TRBV10-3,.,TGTGCCATCAGCCAACAGGGAACCAATTCACCCCTCCACTTT,CAISQQGTNSPLHF
few,TRBJ2-1,TRBV29-1,.,TGCAGCGTTGTTACAATCCATGAGCAGTTCTTC,CSVVTIHEQFF
.,TRBJ2-5,TRBV11-2,.,TGTGCCAGCAGCTTAGATCTTGGCGTTCCAGAGACCCAGTACTTC,CASSLDLGVPETQYF
many,TRBJ2-7,TRBV7-9,.,TGTGCCAGCACCACCCTAGAGATCAAGCAGTACTTC,CASTTLEIKQYF
.,TRBJ2-5,TRBV7-9,TRBD2,TGTGCCAGCAGCTTACCGCTTGGTAGCGGGAGGGCCCGTGAGACCCAGTACTTC,CASSLPLGSGRARETQYF
once,TRBJ2-7,TRBV7-2,.,TGTGTCAGCAGCAGAGGACGCGAGCAGTACTTC,CVSSRGREQYF
.,TRBJ2-1,TRBV29-1,.,TGCAGCGTTGAAGATTGGAGAGACAATGAGCAGTTCTTC,CSVEDWRDNEQFF
.,TRBJ2-3,TRBV7-8,.,TGTGCCACCACCGCCCTGGGCACAGATACGCAGTATTTT,CATTALGTDTQYF
many,TRBJ2-6,TRBV7-2,.,TGTGCCAGCAGCCAGCTTGTGGCCAACGTCCTGACTTTC,CASSQLVANVLTF
.,TRBJ2-1,TRBV7-2,.,TGTGCCAGCAGCTTAGAGGCTAGAGGCGGGTACAATGAGCAGTTCTTC,CASSLEARGGYNEQFF
.,TRBJ2-2,TRBV29-1,.,TGCAGCGTTCGTCAGAACACCGGGGAGCTGTTTTTT,CSVRQNTGELFF
.,TRBJ2-3,TRBV15,TRBD2,TGTGCCACCAGCCGGCGGACTAGCGGGCCAGATACGCAGTATTTT,CATSRRTSGPDTQYF
few,TRBJ2-6,TRBV27,TRBD1,TGTGCCAGCAGTCCCCGCGACAGGGACCGCTCTGGGGCCAACGTCCTGACTTTC,CASSPRDRDRSGANVLTF
many,TRBJ2-5,TRBV7-9,TRBD1,TGTGCCAGCAGCTTCCGGGACAGGGCATTAGAGACCCAGTACTTC,CASSFRDRALETQYF
few,TRBJ1-1,TRBV6-1,.,TGTGCCAGCAGTGAAGAGAGGGGTGCTTTCTTT,CASSEERGAFF
.,TRBJ2-3,TRBV18,.,TGTGCCAGCTCGCCGGAATCCCGGGATACGCAGTATTTT,CASSPESRDTQYF
few,TRBJ2-5,TRBV5-6,TRBD1,TGTGCCAGCAGCTTCTGGTTCTACCTCTACAGGGGCGACCAAGAGACCCAGTACTTC,CASSFWFYLYRGDQETQYF
.,TRBJ2-1,TRBV4-3,TRBD2,TGCGCCAGCAGCCAAGGAGCTAGCGGGATCGGCAATGAGCAGTTCTTC,CASSQGASGIGNEQFF
many,TRBJ1-2,TRBV7-9,.,TGTGCCAGCAGCTCAGACCGGAGGCAGGGATCGTATGGCTACACCTTC,CASSSDRRQGSYGYTF
few,TRBJ2-7,TRBV14,TRBD1,TGTGCCAGCAGCCAAGTGAGGACAGGGATATACGAGCAGTACTTC,CASSQVRTGIYEQYF
few,TRBJ2-3,TRBV19,TRBD2,TGTGCCAGTAGTAGTCCCGATCTAGCGGAGGATACGCAGTATTTT,CASSSPDLAEDTQYF
.,TRBJ2-7,TRBV7-8,.,TGTGCCAGCAGCTTAATCCGGAGTTCCGACGAGCAGTACTTC,CASSLIRSSDEQYF
.,TRBJ1-2,TRBV12-3/TRBV12-4,.,TGTGCCAGCAGTTTCTCTTGGGGCGATTCGGTTTTGAGTGGCTACACCTTC,CASSFSWGDSVLSGYTF
many,TRBJ2-7,TRBV7-2,.,TGTGCCAGCAGCAGGGTTCCCTCCTACGAGCAGTACTTC,CASSRVPSYEQYF